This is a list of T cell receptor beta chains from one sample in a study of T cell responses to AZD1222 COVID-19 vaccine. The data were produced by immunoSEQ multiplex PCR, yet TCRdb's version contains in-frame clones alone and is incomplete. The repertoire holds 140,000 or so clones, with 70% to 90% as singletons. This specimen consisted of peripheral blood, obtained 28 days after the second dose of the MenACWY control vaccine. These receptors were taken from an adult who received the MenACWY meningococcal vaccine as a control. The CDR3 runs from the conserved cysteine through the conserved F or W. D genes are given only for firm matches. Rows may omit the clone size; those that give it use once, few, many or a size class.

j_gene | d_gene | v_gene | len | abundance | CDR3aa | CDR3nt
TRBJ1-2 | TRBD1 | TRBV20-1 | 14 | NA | CSASHRDRDYGYTF | TGCAGTGCTAGTCACAGGGACAGGGATTATGGCTACACCTTC
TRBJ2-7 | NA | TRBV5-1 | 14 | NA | CASSTGQLSYEQYF | TGCGCCAGCAGCACGGGACAACTCTCCTACGAGCAGTACTTC
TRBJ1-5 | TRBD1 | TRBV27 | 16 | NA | CASSLQGGNSNQPQHF | TGTGCCAGCAGTCTACAGGGGGGCAATAGCAATCAGCCCCAGCATTTT
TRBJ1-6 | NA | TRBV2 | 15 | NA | CASSYNPVSGTPLHF | TGTGCCAGCAGTTATAATCCCGTGAGTGGGACACCCCTCCACTTT
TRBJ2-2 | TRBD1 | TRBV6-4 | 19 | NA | CASSDPYNRQGMRTGELFF | TGTGCCAGCAGTGACCCGTATAATCGACAGGGAATGAGGACCGGGGAGCTGTTTTTT
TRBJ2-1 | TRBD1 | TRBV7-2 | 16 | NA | CASSFSRDRGIDEQFF | TGTGCCAGCAGCTTTTCTAGGGACAGGGGTATTGATGAGCAGTTCTTC
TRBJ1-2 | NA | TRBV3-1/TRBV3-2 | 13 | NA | CASSQRPSYGYTF | TGTGCCAGCAGCCAACGGCCATCCTATGGCTACACCTTC
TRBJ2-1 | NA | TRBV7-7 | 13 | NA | CASSSGMRNEQFF | TGTGCTAGCAGCTCAGGTATGAGGAATGAGCAGTTCTTC
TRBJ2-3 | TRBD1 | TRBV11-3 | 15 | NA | CASSLQGASTDTQYF | TGTGCCAGCAGCTTGCAGGGGGCAAGCACAGATACGCAGTATTTT
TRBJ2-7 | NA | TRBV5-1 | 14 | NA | CASSLEQGGYEQYF | TGCGCCAGCAGCTTGGAACAGGGAGGGTACGAGCAGTACTTC
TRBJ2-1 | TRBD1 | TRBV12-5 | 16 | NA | CASGLGTGGGYNEQFF | TGTGCTAGTGGTTTAGGGACAGGAGGGGGGTACAATGAGCAGTTCTTC
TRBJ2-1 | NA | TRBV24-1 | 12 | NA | CATGALIDEQFF | TGTGCCACCGGGGCTTTGATCGATGAGCAGTTCTTC
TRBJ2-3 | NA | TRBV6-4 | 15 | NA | CASSEGVGSTDTQYF | TGTGCCAGCAGTGAAGGAGTAGGGAGCACAGATACGCAGTATTTT
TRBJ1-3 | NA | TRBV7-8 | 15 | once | CASSLGSPSGNTIYF | TGTGCCAGCAGCTTAGGATCCCCTTCCGGAAACACCATATATTTT
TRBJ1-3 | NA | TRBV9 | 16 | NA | CASSVSPRGSGNTIYF | TGTGCCAGCAGCGTAAGCCCCCGGGGCTCTGGAAACACCATATATTTT
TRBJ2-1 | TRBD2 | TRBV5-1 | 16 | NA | CASSTLAGSSYNEQFF | TGCGCCAGCAGCACCCTAGCGGGGAGCTCCTACAATGAGCAGTTCTTC
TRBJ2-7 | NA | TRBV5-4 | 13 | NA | CASSPDPGSEQYF | TGTGCCAGCAGCCCCGATCCGGGGAGCGAGCAGTACTTC
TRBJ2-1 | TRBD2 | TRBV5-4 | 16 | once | CASRHWGTSIYNEQFF | TGTGCCAGCAGGCATTGGGGGACTAGCATTTACAATGAGCAGTTCTTC
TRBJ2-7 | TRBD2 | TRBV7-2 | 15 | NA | CASSLAGGPSGEQYF | TGTGCCAGCAGCTTAGCGGGAGGGCCCTCGGGGGAGCAGTACTTC
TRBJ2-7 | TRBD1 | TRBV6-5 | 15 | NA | CASSYFGDSGYEQYF | TGTGCCAGCAGTTACTTCGGGGACAGCGGCTACGAGCAGTACTTC
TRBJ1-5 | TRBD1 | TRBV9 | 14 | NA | CASSRTGGHQPQHF | TGTGCCAGCAGCAGGACAGGGGGACATCAGCCCCAGCATTTT
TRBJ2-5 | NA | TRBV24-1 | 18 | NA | CATSDQGLPGPPRETQYF | TGTGCCACCAGTGATCAGGGTCTGCCGGGACCGCCACGAGAGACCCAGTACTTC
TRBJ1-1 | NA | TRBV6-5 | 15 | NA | CASSLWGSQNTEAFF | TGTGCCAGCAGTTTATGGGGGTCACAAAACACTGAAGCTTTCTTT